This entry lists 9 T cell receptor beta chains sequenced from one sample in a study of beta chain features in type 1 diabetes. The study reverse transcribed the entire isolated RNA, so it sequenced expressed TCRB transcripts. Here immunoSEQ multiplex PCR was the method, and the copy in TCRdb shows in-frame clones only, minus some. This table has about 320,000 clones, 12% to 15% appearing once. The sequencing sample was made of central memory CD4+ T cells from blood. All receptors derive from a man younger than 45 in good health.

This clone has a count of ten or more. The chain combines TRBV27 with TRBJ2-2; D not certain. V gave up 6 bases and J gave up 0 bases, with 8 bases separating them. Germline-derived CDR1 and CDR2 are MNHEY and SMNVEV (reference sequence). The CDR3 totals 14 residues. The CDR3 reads CASSPQTNTGELFF. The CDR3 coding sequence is TGTGCCAGCAGCCCCCAGACGAACACCGGGGAGCTGTTTTTT.

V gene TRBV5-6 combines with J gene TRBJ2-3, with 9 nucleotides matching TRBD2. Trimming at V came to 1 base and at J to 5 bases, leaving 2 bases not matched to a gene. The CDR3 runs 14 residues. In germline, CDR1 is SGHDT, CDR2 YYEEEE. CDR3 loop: CASSLLAGKDTQYF. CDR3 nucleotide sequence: TGTGCCAGCAGCTTGCTAGCGGGAAAAGATACGCAGTATTTT. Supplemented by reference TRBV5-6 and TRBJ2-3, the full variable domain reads DAGVTQSPTHLIKTRGQQVTLRCSPKSGHDTVSWYQQALGQGPQFIFQYYEEEERQRGNFPDRFSGHQFPNYSSELNVNALLLGDSALYLCASSLLAGKDTQYFGPGTRLTVL.

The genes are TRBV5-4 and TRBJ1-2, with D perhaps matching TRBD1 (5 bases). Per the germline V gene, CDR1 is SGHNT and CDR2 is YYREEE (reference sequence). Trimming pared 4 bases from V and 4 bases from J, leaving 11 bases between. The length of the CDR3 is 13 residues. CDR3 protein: CASSRKGTYGYTF. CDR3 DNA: TGTGCCAGCAGCCGAAAAGGGACCTATGGCTACACCTTC.

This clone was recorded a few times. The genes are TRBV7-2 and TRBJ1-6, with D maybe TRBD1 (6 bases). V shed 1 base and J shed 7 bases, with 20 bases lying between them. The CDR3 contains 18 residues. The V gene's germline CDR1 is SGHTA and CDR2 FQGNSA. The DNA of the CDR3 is TGTGCCAGCAGCTTAGGATTGCCTCCAAGAAGGGGGAATTCACCCCTCCACTTT. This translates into CASSLGLPPRRGNSPLHF.

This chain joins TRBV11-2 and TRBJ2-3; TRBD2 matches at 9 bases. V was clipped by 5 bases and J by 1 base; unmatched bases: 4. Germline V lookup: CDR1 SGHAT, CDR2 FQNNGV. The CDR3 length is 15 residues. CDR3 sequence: CASSKTSGRTDTQYF. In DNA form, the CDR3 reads TGTGCCAGCAGCAAGACTAGCGGACGCACAGATACGCAGTATTTT. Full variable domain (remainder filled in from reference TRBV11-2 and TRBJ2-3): EAGVAQSPRYKIIEKRQSVAFWCNPISGHATLYWYQQILGQGPKLLIQFQNNGVVDDSQLPKDRFSAERLKGVDSTLKIQPAKLEDSAVYLCASSKTSGRTDTQYFGPGTRLTVL.

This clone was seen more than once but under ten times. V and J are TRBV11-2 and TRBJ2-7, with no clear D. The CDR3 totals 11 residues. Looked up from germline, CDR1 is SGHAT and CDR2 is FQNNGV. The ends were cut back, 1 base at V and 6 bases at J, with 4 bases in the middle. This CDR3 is CASSLVREQYF. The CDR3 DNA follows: TGTGCCAGCAGCTTAGTGCGCGAGCAGTACTTC.

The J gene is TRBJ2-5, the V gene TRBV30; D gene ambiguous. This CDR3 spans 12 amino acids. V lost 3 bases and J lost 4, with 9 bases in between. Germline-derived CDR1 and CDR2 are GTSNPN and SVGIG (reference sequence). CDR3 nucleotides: TGTGCCTGGAGGGCAGACGGAGAGACCCAGTACTTC. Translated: CAWRADGETQYF.

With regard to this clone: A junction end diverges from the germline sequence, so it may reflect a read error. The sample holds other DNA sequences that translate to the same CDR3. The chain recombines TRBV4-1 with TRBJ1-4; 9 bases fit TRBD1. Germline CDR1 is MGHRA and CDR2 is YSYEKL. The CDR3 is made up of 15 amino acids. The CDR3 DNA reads TGTGCCAGCAGCCAAGTCAGCGGGACAGGGCGACCATCGGTGTTT. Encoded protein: CASSQVSGTGRPSVF.

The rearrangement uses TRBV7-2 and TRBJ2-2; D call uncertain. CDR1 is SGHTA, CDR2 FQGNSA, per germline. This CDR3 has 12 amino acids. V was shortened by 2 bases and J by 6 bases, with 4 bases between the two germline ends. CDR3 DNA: TGTGCCAGCAGCTTACTAGCCGGGGAGCTGTTTTTT. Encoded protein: CASSLLAGELFF.